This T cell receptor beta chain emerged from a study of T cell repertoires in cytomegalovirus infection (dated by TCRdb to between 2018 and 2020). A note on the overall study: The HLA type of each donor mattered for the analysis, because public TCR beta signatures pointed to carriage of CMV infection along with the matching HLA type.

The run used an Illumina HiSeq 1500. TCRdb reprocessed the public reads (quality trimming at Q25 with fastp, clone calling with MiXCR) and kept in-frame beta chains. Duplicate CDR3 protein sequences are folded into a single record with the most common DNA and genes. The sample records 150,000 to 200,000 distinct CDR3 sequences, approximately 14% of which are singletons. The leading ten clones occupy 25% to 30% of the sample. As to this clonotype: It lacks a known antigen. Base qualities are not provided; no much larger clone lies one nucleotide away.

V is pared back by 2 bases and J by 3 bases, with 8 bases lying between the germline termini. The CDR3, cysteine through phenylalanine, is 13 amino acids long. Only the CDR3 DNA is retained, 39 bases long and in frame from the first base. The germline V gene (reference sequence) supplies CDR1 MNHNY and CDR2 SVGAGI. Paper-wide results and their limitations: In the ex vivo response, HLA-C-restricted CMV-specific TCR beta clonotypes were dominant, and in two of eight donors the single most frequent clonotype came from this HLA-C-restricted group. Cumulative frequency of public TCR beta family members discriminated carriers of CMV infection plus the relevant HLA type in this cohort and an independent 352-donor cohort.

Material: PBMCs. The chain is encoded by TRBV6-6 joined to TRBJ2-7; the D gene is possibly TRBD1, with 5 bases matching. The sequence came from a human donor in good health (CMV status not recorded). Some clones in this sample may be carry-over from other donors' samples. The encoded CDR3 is CASSYGHLYEQYF. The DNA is TGTGCCAGCAGTTACGGACATCTCTACGAGCAGTACTTC.